This entry describes one TCR beta chain. What it binds is unknown. These data belong to a study of shared clonotypes between healthy human individuals. As for the study in general: CD4 naive and CD4 memory each took three plates per donor, while CD8 naive took two and CD8 memory one. Points from the study as a whole: Generally, naive subsets came out with larger estimated richness than memory subsets.

The method was immunoSEQ multiplex PCR; TCRdb's version includes in-frame clones alone and lacks a portion of them. The repertoire holds roughly 1 million clones, with more than 75% as singletons. Material: memory CD4+ T cells from PBMCs. Subset meaning: CD45RA-negative fraction. The sequence came from a man aged 18 to 35 in good health. Some clones in this sample may be carry-over from other donors' samples.

Here the CDR3 reads CASSLGREPYNEQFF. The CDR3, as DNA: TGCGCCAGCAGTCTAGGGCGGGAGCCTTACAATGAGCAGTTCTTC. This sequence joins TRBV4-1 and TRBJ2-1, with 7 bases aligning to TRBD2. The CDR3 has 15 amino acids. V shed 6 bases, J shed 4 bases, and the junction held 9 bases outside the gene matches. Germline lookup yields CDR1 MGHRA and CDR2 YSYEKL.